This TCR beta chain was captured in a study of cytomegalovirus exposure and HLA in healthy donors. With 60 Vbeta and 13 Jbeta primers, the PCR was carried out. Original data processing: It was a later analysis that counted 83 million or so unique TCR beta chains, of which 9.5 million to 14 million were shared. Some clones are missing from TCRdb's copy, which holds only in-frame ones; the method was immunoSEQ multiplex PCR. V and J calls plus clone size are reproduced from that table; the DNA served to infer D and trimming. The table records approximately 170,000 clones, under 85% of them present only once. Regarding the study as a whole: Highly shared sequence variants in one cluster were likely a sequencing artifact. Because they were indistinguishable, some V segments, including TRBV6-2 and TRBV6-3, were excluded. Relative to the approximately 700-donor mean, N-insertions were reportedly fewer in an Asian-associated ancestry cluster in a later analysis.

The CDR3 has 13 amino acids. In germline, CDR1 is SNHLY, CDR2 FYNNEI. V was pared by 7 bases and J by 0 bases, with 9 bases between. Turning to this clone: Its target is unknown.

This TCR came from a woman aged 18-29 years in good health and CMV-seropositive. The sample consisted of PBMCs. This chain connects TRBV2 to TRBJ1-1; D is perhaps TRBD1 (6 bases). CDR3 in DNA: TGTGCCAGCAACGGACAGTTGAACACTGAAGCTTTCTTT. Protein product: CASNGQLNTEAFF.